One and the same sample provided the 17 T cell receptor beta chains below, sequenced in a study of control samples from healthy donors and cancer patients. Sequencing was performed with immunoSEQ multiplex PCR; in TCRdb, only in-frame clones are kept and a portion is missing. The sample includes 60,000 or so clones, approximately 94% of them seen just once. The sample taken for sequencing was blood. Receptors originate from a young woman in good health.

The rearrangement links TRBV11-1 to TRBJ2-2; D is unclear. CDR3 length equals 12 residues. Germline CDR1 is SGHAT and CDR2 is FQDESV (reference sequence). The germline V and J ends were trimmed by 3 bases and 1 base, with 0 bases remaining between them. In nucleotides, the CDR3 is TGTGCCAGCAGCTTGAACACCGGGGAGCTGTTTTTT. It translates to CASSLNTGELFF.

Only one count was recorded for this clone. One end of the junction varies from germline; a read error may be responsible. The chain joins TRBV6-5 to TRBJ2-3, with TRBD2 matching over 8 bases. The CDR3 has 15 residues. Germline V gene sequence: CDR1 MNHEY, CDR2 SVGAGI. CDR3 amino acids: CAGSFQSGGTDTQYF. Here the CDR3 DNA reads TGTGCCGGCAGTTTTCAGTCGGGAGGGACAGATACGCAGTATTTT.

A remark on this clone: The sample carries other DNA sequences with the same CDR3. This chain connects TRBV3-1 (or the pseudogene TRBV3-2) to TRBJ1-2, with D perhaps matching TRBD1 (5 bases). V was clipped by 3 bases and J by 4 bases, with 9 bases between them. The CDR3 is 13 amino acids. Germline V CDR1 and CDR2: LGHDT, YNNKEL (reference sequence). The chain's CDR3 is CASSQEGPYGYTF. The CDR3 region has the DNA TGTGCCAGCAGCCAGGAGGGGCCCTATGGCTACACCTTC.

J is TRBJ1-1 and V is TRBV5-5, with D perhaps TRBD1 (5 bases). The CDR3 runs to 15 residues. Germline V lookup: CDR1 SGHKS, CDR2 YYEKEE (reference sequence). V was shortened by 1 base and J by 0 bases, with 10 bases between the two germline ends. Written as DNA, the CDR3 is TGTGCCAGCAGCTTGAATCCCAGGGTGAACACTGAAGCTTTCTTT. Protein: CASSLNPRVNTEAFF. Full variable domain (rest looked up from reference TRBV5-5 and TRBJ1-1): DAGVTQSPTHLIKTRGQQVTLRCSPISGHKSVSWYQQVLGQGPQFIFQYYEKEERGRGNFPDRFSARQFPNYSSELNVNALLLGDSALYLCASSLNPRVNTEAFFGQGTRLTVV.

The chain employs TRBV11-2 and TRBJ1-1, with 7 bases fitting TRBD1. CDR3 size: 16 residues. The junction had 11 bases not matched to a gene; V was cut back by 5 bases and J by 2 bases. Germline-derived CDR1 and CDR2 are SGHAT and FQNNGV. CDR3 amino acids: CASSPFPRQGNTEAFF. CDR3 DNA: TGTGCCAGCAGCCCCTTCCCCCGACAGGGAAACACTGAAGCTTTCTTT.

This chain uses TRBV28 with TRBJ1-5; 10 bases match TRBD1. The CDR3 runs to 15 residues. Germline V gene lookup returns CDR1 MDHEN and CDR2 SYDVKM. V was clipped by 6 bases and J by 5 bases; unmatched bases: 7. For the CDR3, the DNA is TGTGCCAGCAGCCCACGGGACAGGGGAGATCAGCCCCAGCATTTT. Protein: CASSPRDRGDQPQHF.

The chain recombines TRBV7-9 with TRBJ1-3; D unclear. The CDR3 sequence is 15 residues long. The V and J ends lost 4 bases and 2 bases respectively, with 12 bases between them. Germline V gene lookup returns CDR1 SEHNR and CDR2 FQNEAQ (reference sequence). The DNA of the CDR3 is TGTGCCAGCAGCTCCCGAGTTGGCCCTGGAAACACCATATATTTT. Its translation: CASSSRVGPGNTIYF.

The CDR3 loop is CASSQIVVAAEAFF. The CDR3 coding sequence is TGTGCCAGCAGCCAAATCGTGGTAGCTGCTGAAGCTTTCTTT. The chain is built from TRBV4-2 and TRBJ1-1, with D unclear. The CDR3 has 14 amino acids. The V end lost 2 bases, the J end lost 6 bases, and 13 bases lay between the germline ends. CDR1 and CDR2 (germline): LGHNA, YNFKEQ.

In its sample, this clone was seen once. The chain links TRBV6-5 to TRBJ1-2; no clear D. CDR1 is MNHEY, CDR2 SVGAGI, per germline. Trimming stripped 6 bases from V and 2 bases from J, with 4 bases between. The CDR3 length is 11 residues. CDR3 protein: CASRGNYGYTF. CDR3 DNA: TGTGCCAGCAGGGGGAACTATGGCTACACCTTC.

The count of this clone is one. The rearrangement joins TRBV4-1 to TRBJ1-1; D gene uncertain. Germline-derived CDR1 and CDR2 are MGHRA and YSYEKL. V was cut by 0 bases and J by 1 base, with 9 bases left in between. The CDR3 consists of 15 residues. The CDR3 here is CASSQDQFGNTEAFF. CDR3 nucleotide sequence: TGCGCCAGCAGCCAAGATCAATTTGGGAACACTGAAGCTTTCTTT.

This chain joins TRBV5-1 and TRBJ1-1; D not resolved. Trimming stripped 4 bases from V and 0 bases from J, with 16 bases between. In germline, CDR1 is SGHRS, CDR2 YFSETQ. The CDR3 extends over 16 amino acids. CDR3 in DNA: TGCGCCAGCAGCCCCGGATTTAACAGTTTGAACACTGAAGCTTTCTTT. It is translated as CASSPGFNSLNTEAFF.

The sample holds one count of this clone. The CDR3: CASSQDPDFYNEQFF. The CDR3 DNA reads TGCGCCAGCAGCCAGGACCCGGACTTTTACAATGAGCAGTTCTTC. The chain uses TRBV4-1 and TRBJ2-1, with D possibly TRBD2 on 5 matching bases. Germline V CDR1 and CDR2: MGHRA, YSYEKL. CDR3 length equals 15 residues. V gave up 3 bases and J gave up 4 bases, with 13 bases separating them.

This clone was counted once. The CDR3 sequence: CAWSAGDRGSYTF. In nucleotides, the CDR3 is TGTGCCTGGAGTGCCGGGGACAGGGGTAGCTACACCTTC. The chain joins TRBV30 to TRBJ1-2; 10 positions match TRBD1. V gave up 1 base and J gave up 9 bases; unmatched junction bases: 5. Germline CDR1 GTSNPN, CDR2 SVGIG (reference sequence). The CDR3 spans 13 residues.

The V call is TRBV2, the J call TRBJ1-2; no reliable D call. Trimming left V 0 bases short and J 6 bases short, with 14 bases between. The CDR3 loop spans 15 amino acids. Germline CDR1 is SNHLY and CDR2 is FYNNEI. The CDR3 loop reads CASSEALLGSHGYTF. CDR3 in DNA: TGTGCCAGCAGTGAAGCGCTTTTGGGGAGTCATGGCTACACCTTC.

The V and J genes are TRBV2 and TRBJ2-1; D ambiguous. This CDR3 is built from 12 residues. Per germline, CDR1 SNHLY and CDR2 FYNNEI. The V end lost 7 bases, the J end lost 6 bases, and 10 bases lay between the germline ends. The CDR3 nucleotides read TGTGCCAGCATAGATGGGATCAATGAGCAGTTCTTC. Translated: CASIDGINEQFF.

The CDR3 DNA sequence: TGTGCCAGCAGTGAATGGGTAAAAGGGCAGCCCCAGCATTTT. It yields the protein CASSEWVKGQPQHF. The chain couples TRBV2 to TRBJ1-5; D ambiguous. Trimming took off 2 bases at V and 7 bases at J, with 12 bases between the two ends. This CDR3 has 14 residues. CDR1 and CDR2 (germline): SNHLY, FYNNEI.

The V call is TRBV9, the J call TRBJ2-3; D unresolved. The germline gives CDR1 SGDLS, CDR2 YYNGEE. The CDR3 sequence is 13 residues long. The V and J ends lost 2 bases and 2 bases respectively, with 6 bases between them. Written as DNA, the CDR3 is TGTGCCAGCAGCGTCTCCATCACAGATACGCAGTATTTT. Encoded protein: CASSVSITDTQYF.